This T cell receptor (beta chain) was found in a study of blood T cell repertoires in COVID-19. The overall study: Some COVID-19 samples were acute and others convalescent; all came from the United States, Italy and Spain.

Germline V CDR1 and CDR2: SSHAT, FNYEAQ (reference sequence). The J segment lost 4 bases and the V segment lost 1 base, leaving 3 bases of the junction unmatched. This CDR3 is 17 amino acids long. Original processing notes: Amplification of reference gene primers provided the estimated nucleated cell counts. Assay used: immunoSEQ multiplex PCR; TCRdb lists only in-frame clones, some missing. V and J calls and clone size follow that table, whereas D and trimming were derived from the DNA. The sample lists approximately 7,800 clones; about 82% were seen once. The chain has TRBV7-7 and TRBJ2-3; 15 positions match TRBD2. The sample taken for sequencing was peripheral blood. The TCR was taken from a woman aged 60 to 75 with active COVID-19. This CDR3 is CASSLGTSGGASDTQYF. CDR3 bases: TGTGCCAGCAGCTTAGGGACTAGCGGGGGGGCATCAGATACGCAGTATTTT.